Following are 16 T cell receptor beta chains from one sample sequenced in a study of T cell changes during pregnancy in multiple sclerosis. Here immunoSEQ multiplex PCR was the method, and the copy in TCRdb shows in-frame clones only, minus some. This sample has around 88,000 clones, with around 92% found just once. The source was peripheral blood, collected in the first trimester of pregnancy. The receptors were sampled from a female donor with multiple sclerosis, enrolled in a pregnancy study.

The J gene is TRBJ2-3, the V gene TRBV5-6; unclear D gene. The length of the CDR3 is 16 residues. In germline, CDR1 is SGHDT, CDR2 YYEEEE. The ends were cut back, 4 bases at V and 3 bases at J, with 18 bases in the middle. CDR3 sequence: CASSQVSSKATDTQYF. CDR3 nucleotide sequence: TGTGCCAGCAGCCAAGTGTCTAGTAAAGCAACAGATACGCAGTATTTT. The complete variable domain, with remaining parts taken from reference TRBV5-6 and TRBJ2-3, reads DAGVTQSPTHLIKTRGQQVTLRCSPKSGHDTVSWYQQALGQGPQFIFQYYEEEERQRGNFPDRFSGHQFPNYSSELNVNALLLGDSALYLCASSQVSSKATDTQYFGPGTRLTVL.

This chain links TRBV18 with TRBJ2-1; TRBD1 agrees at 8 bases. The CDR3 is made up of 14 amino acids. The V gene end was trimmed by 3 bases and the J gene end by 12 bases; junction bases not matched to a gene: 10. Germline CDR1 and CDR2: KGHSH and LQKENI. The CDR3 sequence: CASSPGTGFYGQFF. In DNA, the CDR3 is TGTGCCAGCTCACCCGGGACAGGTTTTTACGGGCAGTTCTTC.

This clone was seen a single time. The J gene is TRBJ1-5, the V gene TRBV15, with D uncertain. V was trimmed by 0 bases and J by 2 bases, leaving 11 bases between them. The CDR3 consists of 16 residues. Germline CDR1 reads LNHNV; CDR2 reads YYDKDF (reference sequence). CDR3 sequence: CATSRDWGVGNQPQHF. The CDR3, as DNA: TGTGCCACCAGCAGAGATTGGGGAGTTGGCAATCAGCCCCAGCATTTT.

The chain is built from TRBV28 and TRBJ2-7; D is ambiguous. CDR3 length equals 15 residues. Trimming pared 5 bases from V and 3 bases from J, leaving 17 bases between. Germline assignment: CDR1 MDHEN and CDR2 SYDVKM. The CDR3 DNA sequence: TGTGCCAGCAGTCCCATCCCTCCCCCTATCTACGAGCAGTACTTC. Its translation: CASSPIPPPIYEQYF.

The chain employs TRBV19 and TRBJ1-1; possible D gene TRBD1, 5 bases. Trimming removed 10 bases from V and 1 base from J, with 34 bases in between. Looked up from germline, CDR1 is LNHDA and CDR2 is SQIVND (reference sequence). The CDR3 is made up of 20 amino acids. This CDR3 is CATSRRSTGTRQLGNTEAFF. In DNA form, the CDR3 reads TGTGCCACCAGCCGAAGGTCAACAGGCACCCGGCAGTTGGGGAACACTGAAGCTTTCTTT.

The V call is TRBV28, the J call TRBJ2-3, with 12 nucleotides matching TRBD2. This CDR3 spans 16 amino acids. The V gene end was trimmed by 10 bases and the J gene end by 6 bases; junction bases not matched to a gene: 14. Looked up from germline, CDR1 is MDHEN and CDR2 is SYDVKM. CDR3 residues: CATNAFRTSGKDTQYF. The CDR3 nucleotides read TGTGCCACCAACGCATTCCGGACTAGCGGGAAGGATACGCAGTATTTT. The full variable domain, rest sourced from reference TRBV28 and TRBJ2-3, is DVKVTQSSRYLVKRTGEKVFLECVQDMDHENMFWYRQDPGLGLRLIYFSYDVKMKEKGDIPEGYSVSREKKERFSLILESASTNQTSMYLCATNAFRTSGKDTQYFGPGTRLTVL.

The chain links TRBV9 to TRBJ2-1, with 9 bases fitting TRBD2. Trimming at V came to 2 bases and at J to 10 bases, leaving 7 bases not matched to a gene. Looked up from germline, CDR1 is SGDLS and CDR2 is YYNGEE. The length of the CDR3 is 14 residues. The CDR3 DNA sequence: TGTGCCAGCAGCGTTTGGCGGGAGGGCCGGGAGCAGTTCTTC. Its translation: CASSVWREGREQFF.

This rearrangement joins TRBV10-3 to TRBJ1-2, with 7 positions matching TRBD1. J gave up 8 bases and V 10 bases, and 7 bases lay outside the gene matches. From germline, CDR1 is ENHRY and CDR2 SYGVKD. CDR3 length equals 11 residues. The CDR3 nucleotides are TGTGCCACCAATACAGGGGACGGCTACACCTTC. Encoded protein: CATNTGDGYTF.

The genes are TRBV4-3 and TRBJ2-7; 7 bases fit TRBD2. CDR3 length: 15 residues. V lost 3 bases, J lost 2 bases, and 7 bases stayed unmatched. Germline CDR1 LGHNA, CDR2 YSLEER. The CDR3 region is CASSQSIAGTYEQYF. The DNA for the CDR3 is TGCGCCAGCAGCCAGAGTATAGCGGGCACCTACGAGCAGTACTTC.

The chain combines TRBV5-6 with TRBJ2-1; perhaps TRBD1 as D (5 bases). The CDR3 is 17 amino acids. CDR1 is SGHDT and CDR2 is YYEEEE in the germline V gene. V lost 0 bases and J 4 bases, leaving 17 bases between the germline ends. CDR3 sequence (DNA): TGTGCCAGCAGCTTGGAGCCGGCCAGGGCGACTTACAATGAGCAGTTCTTC. It is translated as CASSLEPARATYNEQFF.

This clone was seen once. The V and J genes are TRBV4-3 and TRBJ1-4, with 7 bases that match TRBD1. The CDR3 is made up of 15 amino acids. Germline CDR1 LGHNA, CDR2 YSLEER. The V gene end was trimmed by 1 base and the J gene end by 5 bases; junction bases not matched to a gene: 4. In DNA form, the CDR3 reads TGCGCCAGCAGCCAAGTAGGGACAGTCAATGAAAAACTGTTTTTT. This codes for CASSQVGTVNEKLFF.

V is TRBV5-1 and J is TRBJ2-7; 9 nucleotides match TRBD1. V trimming: 0 bases; J trimming: 5 bases; junction bases outside the gene matches: 6. Germline V gives CDR1 SGHRS, CDR2 YFSETQ. This CDR3 has 15 residues. For the CDR3, the DNA is TGCGCCAGCAGCTTGGAACCGGGACAGGGTAACGAGCAGTACTTC. Protein: CASSLEPGQGNEQYF.

The chain combines TRBV6-1 with TRBJ2-7, with unresolved D. Germline V lookup: CDR1 MNHNS, CDR2 SASEGT. The CDR3 has 12 residues. The V and J ends lost 7 bases and 4 bases respectively, with 11 bases between them. CDR3 protein: CASKARAYEQYF. The CDR3 DNA reads TGTGCCAGCAAGGCCCGAGCGTACGAGCAGTACTTC.

V is TRBV27 and J is TRBJ1-2; no definite D call. The ends were cut back, 3 bases at V and 4 bases at J, with 18 bases in the middle. The CDR3 spans 16 residues. Germline values: CDR1 MNHEY, CDR2 SMNVEV (reference sequence). DNA of the CDR3: TGTGCCAGCAGTTTTTTTGTAGGGAGGTCCCCCTATGGCTACACCTTC. Encoded protein: CASSFFVGRSPYGYTF.

The sample holds a few counts of this clone. This chain uses TRBV2 with TRBJ1-2; 7 bases are a match to TRBD1. The CDR3 runs to 13 residues. Germline values: CDR1 SNHLY, CDR2 FYNNEI. V was clipped by 10 bases and J by 8 bases; unmatched bases: 13. CDR3 nucleotide sequence: TGTGCCACGCGACAGGGACGGTCCCCGGGCTACACCTTC. It specifies CATRQGRSPGYTF.

The rearrangement joins TRBV27 to TRBJ1-1; possibly TRBD1 for D (6 bases). This CDR3 has 13 amino acids. CDR1 and CDR2 from the germline V gene are MNHEY and SMNVEV (reference sequence). Trimming took 3 bases from V and 10 from J, leaving 15 bases between them. CDR3 residues: CASSLSQGTGAFF. CDR3 sequence (DNA): TGTGCCAGCAGTTTGTCCCAGGGGACCGGAGCTTTCTTT.